A single sample gave rise to the 6 T cell receptor beta chains below, sequenced in a study of tumor-infiltrating lymphocytes in glioblastoma multiforme. TCR beta libraries were built from RNA through three nested multiplex PCR rounds using modified ARM-PCR. MiXCR, run by TCRdb on the multiplex PCR reads, gives a single entry per CDR3 protein. Of 13,000 to 15,000 distinct CDR3 sequences in the sample, about 67% were seen once. Sequencing input: brain tumor tissue. The receptor source for this set is a male donor with glioblastoma.

In the case of this clonotype: A much larger clone is a single base away; this may be a read error. As DNA, the CDR3 is TGTGCCACCGGTGCGGGGGCCACAGATACGCAGCATTTT. It is translated as CATGAGATDTQHF. V usage is TRBV11-2 and J usage is TRBJ2-3; tentatively, D is TRBD1 (6 bases). The J call may be in error: the DNA end matches TRBJ1-5 better. CDR3 length: 13 residues. Germline-derived CDR1 and CDR2 are SGHAT and FQNNGV.

V gene TRBV12-3 or TRBV12-4 combines with J gene TRBJ1-1; D possibly corresponds to TRBD1 (6 bases). The CDR3 sequence is 14 residues long. The V and J ends lost 3 bases and 0 bases respectively, with 8 bases between them. The CDR3 DNA follows: TGTGCCAGCAGTTTGGGGGGCCTGAACACTGAAGCTTTCTTT. This translates into CASSLGGLNTEAFF.

The chain joins TRBV20-1 to TRBJ2-6; 9 bases align to TRBD1. The CDR3 consists of 15 residues. Germline CDR1 and CDR2: DFQATT and SNEGSKA (reference sequence). The trim removed 3 bases at V and 3 bases at J, leaving 3 bases unmatched. CDR3 nucleotide sequence: TGCAGTGCTAGCGACAGGGGGAATGGGGCCAACGTCCTGACTTTC. Translating it yields CSASDRGNGANVLTF.

This clonotype is large. The rearrangement links TRBV29-1 to TRBJ2-5, with TRBD2 matching over 13 bases. The V segment lost 2 bases and the J segment 5 bases; nucleotides outside the gene matches: 5. The CDR3 loop spans 15 amino acids. The germline CDR1 and CDR2 sequences are SQVTM and ANQGSEA. CDR3 loop: CSVEPTSGRLETQYF. CDR3 nucleotide sequence: TGCAGCGTTGAACCGACTAGCGGGAGGTTGGAGACCCAGTACTTC.

As to this clonotype: Mismatch with germline at one junction end may stem from a read error. CDR3 region: CNARVDRGSEYF. The CDR3 DNA reads TGCAATGCTAGAGTCGACAGGGGTTCGGAGTACTTC. J is TRBJ2-7 and V is TRBV20-1; 8 nucleotides line up with TRBD1. The CDR3 covers 12 residues. CDR1 DFQATT and CDR2 SNEGSKA come from the germline V gene (reference sequence).

This clonotype was observed many times. This sequence joins TRBV29-1 and TRBJ2-1, with TRBD1 matching 9 bases. The CDR3 runs to 16 residues. Germline CDR1 reads SQVTM; CDR2 reads ANQGSEA. The V and J ends lost 0 bases and 2 bases, in that order; junction bases with no gene match: 5. The CDR3 is CSVEDPDRGTYNEQFF. The CDR3 nucleotides are TGCAGCGTTGAAGACCCGGACAGGGGAACCTACAATGAGCAGTTCTTC.